This T cell receptor beta chain emerged from a study of OX40 agonist ivuxolimab in advanced cancers. Study-wide results and caveats: Antigen specificity of clonally expanded peripheral T cells was not established. CD4+ and CD8+ blood T cells expanded clonally by week 6 at 0.1 to 3.0 mg/kg.

TCRdb's copy holds only in-frame clones and misses some; the assay was immunoSEQ multiplex PCR. The data hold 60,000 or so clones, with 65% to 85% observed a single time. As concerns this clone: The antigen is unknown.

Sample: CD4+ or CD8+ T cells sorted from blood, taken in a trial of the OX40 agonist ivuxolimab. The receptor comes from an adult with an advanced solid tumor such as melanoma, head and neck, liver or kidney cancer.

The CDR3 loop reads CASSERDALTGNIQYF. CDR3 DNA sequence: TGTGCCAGCAGCGAGAGGGACGCATTGACGGGGAACATTCAGTACTTC. This chain uses TRBV7-8 with TRBJ2-4, with D perhaps assigned TRBD1 or TRBD2 (5 bases each). V gave up 5 bases and J gave up 7 bases, with 21 bases separating them. Germline V gene data show CDR1 as SGHVS and CDR2 as FQNEAQ. CDR3 length equals 16 residues.